This is a list of T cell receptor beta chains from one sample in a study of CD8 T cells in Susac syndrome. MiXCR was run by TCRdb on the immunoSEQ multiplex PCR reads, yielding one entry per CDR3 protein. The sample consists of roughly 130,000 distinct CDR3 sequences, nearly 96% of them appearing once. Sequencing input: CD4+ T cells from PBMCs. The source of these receptors is a human donor with Susac syndrome. The CDR3 runs from the conserved cysteine through the conserved F or W. A D gene is named only where the DNA matches it firmly. Size is omitted from some rows. Given values are once, few, many or a class for expanded clones.

v_gene,j_gene,d_gene,abundance,CDR3nt,CDR3aa
TRBV30,TRBJ2-5,NA,NA,TGTGCCTGGAGCGTTGGAACAGGGGAGACCCAGTACTTC,CAWSVGTGETQYF
TRBV5-1,TRBJ2-1,NA,NA,TGCGCCAGCAGCTTGAGGCAGGGAGGCGATGAGCAGTTCTTC,CASSLRQGGDEQFF
TRBV30,TRBJ1-2,TRBD1,NA,TGTGCCGGAGCCAGGGGGCCGGGCTATGGCTACACCTTC,CAGARGPGYGYTF
TRBV25-1,TRBJ2-3,TRBD2,once,TGTGCCAGCAGCCCGGGACTAGCGGTAGATACGCAGTATTTT,CASSPGLAVDTQYF
TRBV29-1,TRBJ2-2,NA,once,TGCAGCGGGGGCGGCAGGGCTAACACCGGGGAGCTGTTTTTT,CSGGGRANTGELFF
TRBV29-1,TRBJ2-7,NA,NA,TGCAGCGCCCAGGACAGTACCTCCTACGAGCAGTACTTC,CSAQDSTSYEQYF
TRBV6-2/TRBV6-3,TRBJ2-3,NA,NA,TGTGCCAGCAGCCCCGTCCGGGGCGCTATGAGCACAGATACGCAGTATTTT,CASSPVRGAMSTDTQYF
TRBV19,TRBJ1-5,TRBD1,once,TGTGCCAGTAGTGGAAAGGACAGGGCCGCCTCTCTTGTTAGCAATCAGCCCCAGCATTTT,CASSGKDRAASLVSNQPQHF
TRBV11-2,TRBJ2-7,NA,NA,TGTGCCAGCAGCTTTACCAGTGGGTCCTACGAGCAGTACTTC,CASSFTSGSYEQYF
TRBV30,TRBJ1-1,NA,NA,TGTGCCTGGAGGTGGGACACTGAAGCTTTCTTT,CAWRWDTEAFF
TRBV18,TRBJ1-3,NA,NA,TGTGCCAGCTCACCCCAGGGACCTGGAAACACCATATATTTT,CASSPQGPGNTIYF
TRBV12-3/TRBV12-4,TRBJ1-5,NA,NA,TGTGCCAGCAGTTTGGGGGGGCGGACCCATTTT,CASSLGGRTHF
TRBV20-1,TRBJ2-3,NA,NA,TGCAGTGCTGGGGTAGCAGCAGATACGCAGTATTTT,CSAGVAADTQYF
TRBV5-1,TRBJ2-6,TRBD1,NA,TGCGCCAGCAGCTTGGGGGACAGGGCTGGGGCCAACGTCCTGACTTTC,CASSLGDRAGANVLTF
TRBV20-1,TRBJ2-6,NA,NA,TGCAGTGCTAGAGAGGGCAGCTCTGGGGCCAACGTCCTGACTTTC,CSAREGSSGANVLTF
TRBV20-1,TRBJ2-7,TRBD2,NA,TGCAGTGCTAGGACTAGCGGGAGGTACGAGCAGTACTTC,CSARTSGRYEQYF
TRBV11-1,TRBJ2-1,NA,NA,TGTGCCAGCAGCCTAACGCAGGGGCCGAGCTCCTACAATGAGCAGTTCTTC,CASSLTQGPSSYNEQFF
TRBV28,TRBJ1-1,NA,NA,TGTGCCAGCAGCCCGGGGAGTGAAGCTTTCTTT,CASSPGSEAFF
TRBV7-9,TRBJ1-5,NA,NA,TGTGCCAGCAGCCCCGCAGGCGGACAGCCCCAGCATTTT,CASSPAGGQPQHF
TRBV5-6,TRBJ2-1,TRBD1,NA,TGTGCCAGCATCTTTAAGGGGGCGAGCGAGCAGTTCTTC,CASIFKGASEQFF
TRBV12-3/TRBV12-4,TRBJ2-2,NA,NA,TGTGCCAGCAGCTTCAGGGGACCCAACACCGGGGAGCTGTTTTTT,CASSFRGPNTGELFF
TRBV6-5,TRBJ1-2,NA,NA,TGTGCCAGCAGCCCTAGTCATAACTATGGCTACACCTTC,CASSPSHNYGYTF
TRBV20-1,TRBJ1-1,NA,once,TGCAGTGCTAGAGATATAAGGTCCACTGAAGCTTTCTTT,CSARDIRSTEAFF
TRBV7-9,TRBJ2-2,NA,NA,TGTGCCAGCAGCTTAACAGCAACAATCCCCGGGGAGCTGTTTTTT,CASSLTATIPGELFF
TRBV2,TRBJ2-6,NA,NA,TGTGCCAGCAGTGAAAACTCTGGGGCCAACGTCCTGACTTTC,CASSENSGANVLTF
TRBV6-6,TRBJ2-7,TRBD2,NA,TGTGCCAGCAGTTACTCGAGCAGCGGGAGGGTTGGCGAGCAGTACTTC,CASSYSSSGRVGEQYF
TRBV24-1,TRBJ2-1,TRBD2,NA,TGTGCCACCAGTGCTAGCGGGGGCTCCTACAATGAGCAGTTCTTC,CATSASGGSYNEQFF
TRBV20-1,TRBJ2-5,NA,NA,TGCAGTGCCCTTGAGAGATGGGAGACCCAGTACTTC,CSALERWETQYF
TRBV12-3/TRBV12-4,TRBJ2-7,TRBD1,NA,TGTGCCAGCTGTTTCGGAGACAGGGTTCCCTACGAGCAGTACTTC,CASCFGDRVPYEQYF
TRBV2,TRBJ2-3,NA,NA,TGTGCCAGCAGGGTCTCGCGGGAACGCACAGATACGCAGTATTTT,CASRVSRERTDTQYF